The 12 T cell receptor beta chains given below trace back to one sample, sequenced in a study of cytomegalovirus exposure and HLA in healthy donors. It was with 60 Vbeta and 13 Jbeta primers that the PCR ran. Measured with immunoSEQ multiplex PCR; TCRdb has only the in-frame clones, and not every one. This table has 270,000 or so clones, around nine tenths appearing once. What was sequenced was PBMCs. The receptors come from a girl aged 2 to 9 in good health and CMV-seronegative.

V usage is TRBV5-6 and J usage is TRBJ1-5; D ambiguous. The CDR3 loop spans 15 amino acids. In germline, CDR1 is SGHDT, CDR2 YYEEEE. V shed 1 base and J shed 4 bases, with 12 bases lying between them. For the CDR3, the DNA is TGTGCCAGCAGCTTGCGTCAGAGACTTAATCAGCCCCAGCATTTT. Residues: CASSLRQRLNQPQHF.

The CDR3 coding sequence is TGTGCCAGCAGCTTGACAAATAAGGTGGGCGAGCAGTACTTC. Translated: CASSLTNKVGEQYF. The V and J genes are TRBV7-2 and TRBJ2-7; D is undetermined. CDR3 length equals 14 residues. V was trimmed by 3 bases and J by 6 bases, leaving 15 bases between them. Germline CDR1 SGHTA, CDR2 FQGNSA.

The rearrangement links TRBV20-1 to TRBJ2-7; 8 positions agree with TRBD2. Trimming at V came to 6 bases and at J to 7 bases, leaving 5 bases not matched to a gene. The germline CDR1 and CDR2 sequences are DFQATT and SNEGSKA (reference sequence). The CDR3 totals 11 residues. CDR3 coding DNA: TGCAGTGCCCGGGAGGGGCCAGAGCAGTACTTC. Translation: CSAREGPEQYF.

The CDR3 sequence: CASTTRRTYEQYF. The CDR3 DNA is TGTGCCAGCACGACACGGAGGACCTACGAGCAGTACTTC. V and J are TRBV6-1 and TRBJ2-7; D perhaps matches TRBD2 (5 bases). The CDR3 contains 13 residues. The V end lost 7 bases, the J end lost 2 bases, and 12 bases lay between the germline ends. CDR1 is MNHNS and CDR2 is SASEGT in the germline V gene.

A word on this clone: The same CDR3 is also encoded by other DNA sequences in this sample. The rearrangement links TRBV7-9 to TRBJ2-7, with 7 bases identical to TRBD1. This CDR3 has 18 residues. The trim removed 5 bases at V and 0 bases at J, leaving 16 bases unmatched. CDR1 and CDR2 (germline): SEHNR, FQNEAQ (reference sequence). The CDR3 coding sequence is TGTGCCAGCAGCACAACGGGGACGACAGGGAAGGGCTCCTACGAGCAGTACTTC. This sequence encodes CASSTTGTTGKGSYEQYF.

This rearrangement joins TRBV7-9 to TRBJ1-1; D not certain. The CDR3 consists of 15 residues. Trimming stripped 2 bases from V and 0 bases from J, with 10 bases between. Germline CDR1 SEHNR, CDR2 FQNEAQ (reference sequence). This CDR3 reads CASSLMAGMNTEAFF. As DNA, the CDR3 is TGTGCCAGCAGCTTAATGGCAGGTATGAACACTGAAGCTTTCTTT. The full variable domain, rest sourced from reference TRBV7-9 and TRBJ1-1, is DTGVSQNPRHKITKRGQNVTFRCDPISEHNRLYWYRQTLGQGPEFLTYFQNEAQLEKSRLLSDRFSAERPKGSFSTLEIQRTEQGDSAMYLCASSLMAGMNTEAFFGQGTRLTVV.

V and J are TRBV5-4 and TRBJ1-6, with TRBD1 matching 9 bases. V gave up 2 bases and J gave up 9 bases; unmatched junction bases: 6. The germline V gene has CDR1 SGHNT and CDR2 YYREEE (reference sequence). The CDR3 consists of 15 residues. CDR3 protein: CASSFQTGGVSPLHF. CDR3 coding DNA: TGTGCCAGCAGCTTCCAAACAGGGGGCGTTTCACCCCTCCACTTT.

The rearrangement joins TRBV7-6 to TRBJ2-1, with TRBD2 matching over 13 bases. After removal of 5 bases from V and 9 bases from J, the junction contained 10 bases not matched to a gene. The V gene's germline CDR1 is SGHVS and CDR2 FNYEAQ. There are 16 residues in the CDR3. In nucleotides, the CDR3 is TGTGCCAGCAGCACCCCGACTAGCGGGAGGTTCGGTGAGCAGTTCTTC. It specifies CASSTPTSGRFGEQFF.

The chain is built from TRBV2 and TRBJ2-7; perhaps TRBD2 as D (6 bases). Germline V gene data show CDR1 as SNHLY and CDR2 as FYNNEI. The CDR3 has 18 amino acids. Trimming removed 4 bases from V and 5 bases from J, with 27 bases in between. The CDR3 loop reads CASSGSLWWRGASHEQYF. CDR3 nucleotide sequence: TGTGCCAGCAGTGGAAGTCTGTGGTGGCGGGGCGCTTCCCACGAGCAGTACTTC.

The gene calls are TRBV30 and TRBJ1-1; tentatively, D is TRBD1 (6 bases). V was shortened by 8 bases and J by 1 base, with 11 bases between the two germline ends. Germline V lookup: CDR1 GTSNPN, CDR2 SVGIG (reference sequence). There are 12 residues in the CDR3. CDR3 DNA: TGTGCCGGCAGGGGCGGGAACACTGAAGCTTTCTTT. Amino acids: CAGRGGNTEAFF. Full variable domain (outside the CDR3, taken from reference TRBV30 and TRBJ1-1): SQTIHQWPATLVQPVGSPLSLECTVEGTSNPNLYWYRQAAGRGLQLLFYSVGIGQISSEVPQNLSASRPQDRQFILSSKKLLLSDSGFYLCAGRGGNTEAFFGQGTRLTVV.

J is TRBJ1-2 and V is TRBV6-5; no clear D. The CDR3 consists of 13 residues. V was clipped by 2 bases and J by 5 bases, with 9 bases between them. The V gene's germline CDR1 is MNHEY and CDR2 SVGAGI. The CDR3 region has the DNA TGTGCCAGCAGTTACCATCAGGCATATGGCTACACCTTC. It translates to CASSYHQAYGYTF.

Only a few counts were recorded for this clone. The chain combines TRBV6-6 with TRBJ1-1; no clear D gene. The V end was cut by 6 bases, the J end by 2 bases, with 7 bases between. The CDR3 has 12 amino acids. Per germline, CDR1 MNHNY and CDR2 SVGAGI (reference sequence). The CDR3 region is CASSYINTEAFF. In DNA, the CDR3 is TGTGCCAGCAGCTACATAAACACTGAAGCTTTCTTT.